One sample yielded the 8 T cell receptor beta chains listed below, sequenced in a study of graft-versus-host responses after intestinal transplantation. Antigens of these TCRs are unknown. TCRdb's table, derived via immunoSEQ multiplex PCR, lists solely in-frame clones and lacks some. Of 35,000 to 45,000 clones in the sample, roughly 96% were seen once. This specimen was unstimulated CD8+ T cells sorted from spleen or lymph node cells, taken before transplant. These receptors were obtained from a human donor who was the organ donor for an intestinal transplant.

J is TRBJ1-2 and V is TRBV6-6, with TRBD1 as a possible D gene (5 bases). Germline CDR1 is MNHNY and CDR2 is SVGAGI (reference sequence). Trimming stripped 0 bases from V and 6 bases from J, with 14 bases between. CDR3 length equals 15 residues. The CDR3 reads CASSYSPGERNGYTF. The CDR3 region has the DNA TGTGCCAGCAGTTACTCCCCGGGGGAACGGAATGGCTACACCTTC.

The V gene is TRBV7-8, the J gene TRBJ2-3, with TRBD2 matching 16 bases. The germline V gene has CDR1 SGHVS and CDR2 FQNEAQ. The CDR3 consists of 16 residues. V trimming: 5 bases; J trimming: 4 bases; junction bases outside the gene matches: 3. The CDR3 bases are TGTGCCAGCAGCCCGGGACTAGCGGGGGGGCCAGATACGCAGTATTTT. It specifies CASSPGLAGGPDTQYF.

The rearrangement links TRBV19 to TRBJ2-3; D may be TRBD2 (6 bases). CDR1 and CDR2 from the germline V gene are LNHDA and SQIVND (reference sequence). Between the trimmed V and J ends, which lost 6 bases and 1 base, there was a span of 14 bases. The CDR3 is made up of 15 amino acids. As DNA, the CDR3 is TGTGCCAGTAGCTCCAGGGACTGCTGCACAGATACGCAGTATTTT. Its translation: CASSSRDCCTDTQYF.

This chain uses TRBV12-5 with TRBJ2-3; TRBD1 matches at 9 bases. The germline CDR1 and CDR2 sequences are LGHNT and FRNRAP. The trim removed 5 bases at V and 4 bases at J, leaving 10 bases unmatched. The CDR3 runs to 16 residues. The CDR3 spells CASGPGDRELPDTQYF. The CDR3 region has the DNA TGTGCTAGTGGTCCAGGGGACAGGGAGTTACCAGATACGCAGTATTTT.

The J gene is TRBJ2-7, the V gene TRBV14; unclear D gene. Trimming shortened V by 0 bases and J by 6 bases, and 9 bases separated the two germline ends. CDR1 SGHDN and CDR2 FVKESK come from the germline V gene. The CDR3 is 13 amino acids. CDR3 amino acids: CASSQDWAREQYF. In DNA, the CDR3 is TGTGCCAGCAGCCAAGATTGGGCTCGCGAGCAGTACTTC. Supplemented by reference TRBV14 and TRBJ2-7, the full variable domain reads EAGVTQFPSHSVIEKGQTVTLRCDPISGHDNLYWYRRVMGKEIKFLLHFVKESKQDESGMPNNRFLAERTGGTYSTLKVQPAELEDSGVYFCASSQDWAREQYFGPGTRLTVT.

CDR3 nucleotides: TGTGCCATCAGTGAAGGTCAGCTCTATGGCTACACCTTC. Its protein is CAISEGQLYGYTF. The V gene is TRBV10-3, the J gene TRBJ1-2; D ambiguous. Trimming shortened V by 3 bases and J by 4 bases, and 9 bases separated the two germline ends. The CDR3 is made up of 13 amino acids. Germline V gene sequence: CDR1 ENHRY, CDR2 SYGVKD.

V and J are TRBV19 and TRBJ1-2; D gene unclear. Germline V gene data show CDR1 as LNHDA and CDR2 as SQIVND (reference sequence). This CDR3 has 14 residues. Trimming shortened V by 0 bases and J by 0 bases, and 5 bases separated the two germline ends. CDR3 amino acids: CASSIDGSNYGYTF. The CDR3 region has the DNA TGTGCCAGTAGTATAGATGGGTCTAACTATGGCTACACCTTC.

The rearrangement uses TRBV21-1 and TRBJ2-7. TRBV21-1 is reported as a pseudogene. The CDR3 consists of 13 residues. Here the CDR3 reads CASSVVPSYEQYF. CDR3 bases: TGTGCCAGCAGCGTTGTCCCCTCCTACGAGCAGTACTTC.